The entry that follows covers one T cell receptor (beta chain) sequence. Its antigen remains undetermined. Base-call qualities are not available, and no considerably larger clone is one nucleotide away. The entry originates in a study of robustness of blood B and T cell sequencing (dated by TCRdb to 2016 to 2018). With respect to the entire study: The study was designed to determine how much peripheral blood is required to reliably characterize an individual's TCRbeta and IgG repertoires. TCRbeta and IgG repertoires were quantified in each of the 10 to 11 independently drawn blood samples. As technical replicates, two replicate TCRbeta cDNA libraries were made from one shared RNA pool taken from a single 10 ml draw. Findings and caveats that apply to the study as a whole: TCRbeta rarefaction curves did not fully plateau, suggesting under-sequencing or many low-abundance clonotypes. Combining 3 or 4 tubes (roughly 29-40 ml blood) brought coverage of the top 10,000 TCRbeta clonotypes close to saturation. Evidence of cross-contamination, likely from batch processing, showed up in one pair of TCRbeta libraries, so the UMI-sequence pairs shared by that pair of libraries were removed. Overlap of rare TCRbeta clonotypes did not improve with pooling tubes, implying much larger blood volumes would be needed to capture them. Every single 10 ml sample contained the 1,000 most abundant TCRbeta clonotypes from the pooled draws. Of the top 10,000 TCRbeta clonotypes in one technical replicate library, about 95% were also found in the other technical replicate library. EDTA tubes required immediate fractionation, limiting use in multi-site collections.

Library prep was done by PCR. The instrument was an Illumina MiSeq. Synthesis of cDNA relied on SMARTScribe reverse transcriptase together with a 5' template-switch oligo that added a universal priming site. The template-switch oligo carried a 12-nucleotide random unique molecular identifier (UMI) that tagged each cDNA molecule. During reverse transcription, TCRbeta transcripts were targeted using chain-specific reverse primers. Residual template-switch adapters were removed by uracil DNA glycosylase treatment, and cDNA was purified using a Qiagen MinElute kit. For the first PCR, KAPA HiFi HotStart ReadyMix was used for around 25 cycles, with amplification split across four 50 ul reactions containing step-out primers. Before further amplification, first-round PCR products were gel-purified. Illumina Nextera adapters were added in a second roughly 8-cycle PCR, after which libraries were purified and pooled. For each TCRbeta molecule, the UMI barcode was captured by a 50-nucleotide 5' read. The original methods were these. Reads were grouped by UMI into consensus reads using the MIGEC toolkit. Final reads were produced by merging forward and reverse consensus reads with PEAR. A custom decontamination script removed identical UMI-sequence pairs shared across libraries, treating them as cross-sample contamination. MIGMAP, a wrapper around IgBLAST, was used to carry out V(D)J assignment and CDR3 extraction. TCR clonotypes were defined by identical V gene, J gene and CDR3 amino acid sequence, and CDR1 and CDR2 were left unsequenced. TCRdb took the public reads, trimmed them with fastp at Q25, ran MiXCR for clone calling and kept in-frame beta chains. When rows share a CDR3 protein, they turn into one entry using the most common DNA and genes. Clone size and V and J calls follow TCRdb, not the original study. The sample includes around 3,500 distinct CDR3 sequences, with 45% to 70% observed a single time. The biggest ten clones account for less than 30% of the sample.

TCRbeta repertoires were quantified from mRNA rather than genomic DNA, which captures expressed receptors. Leukocytes from the buffy coat were collected into Trizol, and RNA was extracted using the Direct-zol RNA MiniPrep Plus kit with no cell sorting. To separate plasma, buffy coat and red blood cells, the EDTA blood tubes were centrifuged right away at 4 degrees C. The CDR3 has 14 amino acids, counting the end cysteine and phenylalanine. Only the CDR3 part of the read is kept: 42 bases, read in frame from the first base. CDR1 is given as SGDLS and CDR2 as YYNGEE, both from the germline V gene. A distance of 14 bases separates the germline ends of V and J, which lose 1 base and 9 bases respectively.

The origin of this receptor is a human donor in good health. The chain was built from TRBV9 and TRBJ2-1, with no D gene named confidently. Input material: peripheral blood. In nucleotides, the sequence is TGTGCCAGCAGCGTAAGTACCATTGAGGCTGAGCAGTTCTTC. This translates into CASSVSTIEAEQFF.